The sequence of this T cell receptor beta chain was determined in a study of lymphopenia after photon versus proton radiotherapy. This clone showed up just a few times. What it binds is unknown. Findings of the study overall: Proton therapy kept repertoires fairly stable, unlike photons, which gained effector/memory cells. Better survival with proton therapy was suggested as possible, not demonstrated. In patients who died, overall survival fell as post-nadir TCR diversity dropped more. Post-nadir diversity loss with photons came from oligoclonal expansion, particularly CD8+ Temra cells.

Clones were read by immunoSEQ multiplex PCR, and TCRdb kept only the in-frame ones, dropping some. The data show 37,000 or so clones, over 75% seen once. The CDR3 runs to 17 residues. Germline V gene sequence: CDR1 SEHNR, CDR2 FQNEAQ (reference sequence). V was clipped by 5 bases and J by 0 bases; unmatched bases: 2. The receptor's source is a man aged 45-60 years with gastric cancer. This chain uses TRBV7-9 with TRBJ2-6; 12 positions match TRBD2. The source material was peripheral blood, sampled from a patient treated with photon-based radiotherapy. The CDR3, as DNA: TGTGCCAGCAGCCCTAGCGGGGGGGCCTCTGGGGCCAACGTCCTGACTTTC. Translation: CASSPSGGASGANVLTF.